Listed below are T cell receptor beta chains from one sample, sequenced in a study of OX40 agonist ivuxolimab in advanced cancers. The protocol was immunoSEQ multiplex PCR, while the TCRdb copy is restricted to in-frame clones and leaves out a portion. The table lists about 50,000 clones, approximately 90% of them singletons, with roughly 6% in the top ten. This material consisted of CD4+ or CD8+ T cells sorted from blood, taken in a trial of the OX40 agonist ivuxolimab. Receptor source: an adult with an advanced solid tumor such as melanoma, head and neck, liver or kidney cancer. The CDR3 runs from the conserved cysteine through the conserved F or W.

j_call	v_call	cdr3_aa
TRBJ2-4	TRBV2	CASSSGQSEYF
TRBJ1-2	TRBV18	CASSSPEDYGYTF
TRBJ1-2	TRBV10-3	CAIGGTGDYGYTF
TRBJ1-2	TRBV19	CASAPVGYGYTF
TRBJ1-1	TRBV9	CASSSGGIFSDTEAFF
TRBJ1-1	TRBV7-9	CASSSGTYLEAFF
TRBJ2-7	TRBV28	CASSSSSSYEQYF
TRBJ2-2	TRBV21-1	CASSKGGYAGELFF
TRBJ2-1	TRBV7-3	CASSRSSGASYNEQFF
TRBJ2-2	TRBV7-9	CASSLVGGLDTGELFF
TRBJ2-7	TRBV5-6	CASSREPSEQYF
TRBJ1-1	TRBV5-1	CASSLDGTVEAFF
TRBJ2-3	TRBV19	CASSMSPTDTQYF
TRBJ2-1	TRBV5-6	CASSLLGGLYNEQFF
TRBJ1-1	TRBV4-3	CASSQVLLGVETEAFF
TRBJ1-5	TRBV5-6	CASSLDSGDPNQPQHF
TRBJ1-5	TRBV4-3	CASSQDGTEDQPQHF
TRBJ1-1	TRBV5-6	CASSLRGTANTEAFF
TRBJ2-1	TRBV4-1	CASTQGGVGEQFF
TRBJ2-1	TRBV7-6	CASSLDSATYNEQFF
TRBJ1-3	TRBV15	CATSRARTGGNTIYF
TRBJ1-4	TRBV5-6	CASRVGSNEKLFF
TRBJ2-5	TRBV29-1	CSVPGDGETQYF